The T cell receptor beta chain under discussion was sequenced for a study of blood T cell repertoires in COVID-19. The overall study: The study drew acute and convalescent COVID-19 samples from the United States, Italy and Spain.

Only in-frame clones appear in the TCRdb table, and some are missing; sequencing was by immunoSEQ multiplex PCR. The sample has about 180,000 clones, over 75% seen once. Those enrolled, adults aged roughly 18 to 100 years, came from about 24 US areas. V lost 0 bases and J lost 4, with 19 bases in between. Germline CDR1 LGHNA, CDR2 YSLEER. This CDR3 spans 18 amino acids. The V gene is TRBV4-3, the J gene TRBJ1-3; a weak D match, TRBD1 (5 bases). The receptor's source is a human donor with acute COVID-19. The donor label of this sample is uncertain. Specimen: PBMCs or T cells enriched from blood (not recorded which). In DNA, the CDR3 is TGCGCCAGCAGCCAAGAAGCGAGGCGCAGGGCGCAAGGAAACACCATATATTTT. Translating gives CASSQEARRRAQGNTIYF.